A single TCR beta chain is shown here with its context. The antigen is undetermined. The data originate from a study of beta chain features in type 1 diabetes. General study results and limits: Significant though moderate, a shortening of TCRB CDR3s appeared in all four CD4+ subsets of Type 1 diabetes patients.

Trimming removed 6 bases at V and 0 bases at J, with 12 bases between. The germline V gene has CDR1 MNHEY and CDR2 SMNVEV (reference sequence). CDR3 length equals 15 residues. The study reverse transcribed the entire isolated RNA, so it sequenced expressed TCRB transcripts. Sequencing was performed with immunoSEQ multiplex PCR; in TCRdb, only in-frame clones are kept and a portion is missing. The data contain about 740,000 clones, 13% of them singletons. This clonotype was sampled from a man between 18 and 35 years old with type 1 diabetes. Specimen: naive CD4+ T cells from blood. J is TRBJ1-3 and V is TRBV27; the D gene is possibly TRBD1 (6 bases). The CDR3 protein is CASRGGGSSGNTIYF. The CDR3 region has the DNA TGTGCCAGCAGAGGGGGAGGGTCCTCTGGAAACACCATATATTTT.